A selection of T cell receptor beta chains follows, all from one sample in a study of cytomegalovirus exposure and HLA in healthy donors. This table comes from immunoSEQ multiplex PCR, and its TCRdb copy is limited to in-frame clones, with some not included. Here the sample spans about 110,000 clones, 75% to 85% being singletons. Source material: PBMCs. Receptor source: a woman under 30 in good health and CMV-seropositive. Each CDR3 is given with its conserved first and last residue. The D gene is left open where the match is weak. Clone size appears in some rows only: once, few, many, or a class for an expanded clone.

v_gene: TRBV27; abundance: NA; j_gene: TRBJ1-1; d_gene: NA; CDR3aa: CASSFWGDGTEAFF; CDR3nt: TGTGCCAGCAGTTTCTGGGGGGATGGGACTGAAGCTTTCTTT
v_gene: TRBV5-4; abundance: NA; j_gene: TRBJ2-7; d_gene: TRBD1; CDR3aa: CASSLGQGADEQYF; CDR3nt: TGTGCCAGCAGCCTGGGACAGGGGGCCGACGAGCAGTACTTC
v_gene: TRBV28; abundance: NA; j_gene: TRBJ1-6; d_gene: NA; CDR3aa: CASTSSYNSPLHF; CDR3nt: TGTGCCAGCACCAGCTCCTATAATTCACCCCTCCACTTT
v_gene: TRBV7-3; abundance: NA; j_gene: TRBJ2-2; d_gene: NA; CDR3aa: CASSPTGFSGELFF; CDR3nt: TGTGCCAGCAGCCCAACAGGGTTCTCCGGGGAGCTGTTTTTT
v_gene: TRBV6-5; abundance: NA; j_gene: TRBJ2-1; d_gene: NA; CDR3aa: CASSQVADSYNEQFF; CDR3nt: TGTGCCAGCAGCCAAGTAGCGGACTCCTACAATGAGCAGTTCTTC
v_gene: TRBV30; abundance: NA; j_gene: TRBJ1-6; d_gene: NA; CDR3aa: CACPRAPKSPDSPLHF; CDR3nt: TGTGCCTGTCCCAGGGCCCCCAAAAGTCCGGATTCACCCCTCCACTTT
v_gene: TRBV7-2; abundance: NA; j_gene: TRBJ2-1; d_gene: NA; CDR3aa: CASSGSSYNEQFF; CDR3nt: TGTGCCAGCAGCGGGAGCTCCTACAATGAGCAGTTCTTC
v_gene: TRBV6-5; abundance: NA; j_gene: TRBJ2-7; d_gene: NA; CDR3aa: CASSYLGAAYEQYF; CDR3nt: TGTGCCAGCAGTTACTTAGGGGCCGCCTACGAGCAGTACTTC
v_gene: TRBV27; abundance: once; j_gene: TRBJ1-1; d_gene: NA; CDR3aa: CASSHDSLNTEAFF; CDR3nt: TGTGCCAGCAGTCATGACAGCCTGAACACTGAAGCTTTCTTT
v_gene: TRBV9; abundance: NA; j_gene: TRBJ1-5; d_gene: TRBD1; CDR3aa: CASSERRDRGLSNQPQHF; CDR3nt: TGTGCCAGCAGCGAGCGGCGGGACAGGGGGCTGAGCAATCAGCCCCAGCATTTT
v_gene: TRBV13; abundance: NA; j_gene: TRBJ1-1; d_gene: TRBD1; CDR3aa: CASSIWTGTEAFF; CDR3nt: TGTGCCAGCAGCATATGGACAGGCACTGAAGCTTTCTTT
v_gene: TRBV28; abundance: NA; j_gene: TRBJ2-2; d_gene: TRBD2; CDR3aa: CASSFAREVNGELFF; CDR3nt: TGTGCCAGCAGTTTTGCGCGGGAGGTGAACGGGGAGCTGTTTTTT
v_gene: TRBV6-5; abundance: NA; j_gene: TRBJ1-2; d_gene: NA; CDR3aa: CASSYQTAATTQGYTF; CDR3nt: TGTGCCAGCAGTTACCAGACAGCCGCAACCACGCAGGGCTACACCTTC
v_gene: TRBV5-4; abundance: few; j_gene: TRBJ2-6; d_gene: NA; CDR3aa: CASSSPGGGANVLTF; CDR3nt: TGTGCCAGCAGCTCCCCAGGTGGGGGGGCCAACGTCCTGACTTTC
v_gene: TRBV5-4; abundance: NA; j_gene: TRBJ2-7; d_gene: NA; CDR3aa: CASSLDLGVGEQYF; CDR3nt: TGTGCCAGCAGCTTGGACCTAGGCGTGGGTGAGCAGTACTTC
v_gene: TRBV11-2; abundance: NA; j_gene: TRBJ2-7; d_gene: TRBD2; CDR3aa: CASTLHTGSSGAYEQYF; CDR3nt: TGTGCCAGCACCTTACACACAGGGTCTAGCGGGGCTTACGAGCAGTACTTC
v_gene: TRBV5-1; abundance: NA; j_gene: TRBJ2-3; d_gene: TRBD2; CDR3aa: CASSSPSGRATDTQYF; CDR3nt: TGCGCCAGCAGCTCGCCTAGCGGGAGAGCGACAGATACGCAGTATTTT
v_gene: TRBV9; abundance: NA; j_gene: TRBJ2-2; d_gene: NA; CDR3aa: CASSVSLEGLNTGELFF; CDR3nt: TGTGCCAGCAGCGTCTCCCTGGAGGGCCTAAACACCGGGGAGCTGTTTTTT
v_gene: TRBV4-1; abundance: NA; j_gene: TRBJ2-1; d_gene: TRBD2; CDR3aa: CASSQGSSGAYNEQFF; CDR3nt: TGCGCCAGCAGCCAAGGGTCTAGCGGTGCCTACAATGAGCAGTTCTTC
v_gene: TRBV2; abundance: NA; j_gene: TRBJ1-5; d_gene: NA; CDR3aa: CASRYRALNQPQHF; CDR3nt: TGTGCCAGCAGGTACAGGGCCCTCAATCAGCCCCAGCATTTT
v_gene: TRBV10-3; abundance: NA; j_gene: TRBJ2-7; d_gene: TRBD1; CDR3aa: CVISDQIGRTGLYEQYF; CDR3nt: TGTGTCATCAGTGATCAAATTGGTAGGACAGGGCTCTACGAGCAGTACTTC
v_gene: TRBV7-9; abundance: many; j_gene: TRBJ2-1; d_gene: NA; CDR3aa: CATKYSADSYNEQFF; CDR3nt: TGTGCCACCAAGTACTCGGCGGATTCCTACAATGAGCAGTTCTTC
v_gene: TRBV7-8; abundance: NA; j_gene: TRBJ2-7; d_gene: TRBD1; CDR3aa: CASSFRQGAYEQYF; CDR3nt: TGTGCCAGCAGCTTTAGGCAGGGGGCCTACGAGCAGTACTTC
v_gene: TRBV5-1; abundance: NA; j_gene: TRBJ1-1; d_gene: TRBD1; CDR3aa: CASHRGQANTEAFF; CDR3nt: TGCGCCAGCCACAGGGGACAGGCGAACACTGAAGCTTTCTTT
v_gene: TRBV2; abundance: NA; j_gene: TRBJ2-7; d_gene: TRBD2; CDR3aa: CASSGRLAGALEQYF; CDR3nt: TGTGCCAGCAGTGGAAGACTAGCGGGAGCCCTCGAGCAGTACTTC
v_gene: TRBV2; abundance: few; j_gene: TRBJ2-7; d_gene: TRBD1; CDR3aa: CASTLDRVRNEQYF; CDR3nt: TGTGCCAGCACCCTAGACAGGGTAAGGAACGAGCAGTACTTC
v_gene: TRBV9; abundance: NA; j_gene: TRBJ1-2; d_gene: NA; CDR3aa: CASSGSLPLQGNYGYTF; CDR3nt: TGTGCCAGCAGCGGGTCCCTACCTCTCCAGGGGAACTATGGCTACACCTTC
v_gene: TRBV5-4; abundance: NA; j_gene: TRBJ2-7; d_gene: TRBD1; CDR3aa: CASSPDRDEQYF; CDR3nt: TGTGCCAGCAGCCCGGACAGGGACGAGCAGTACTTC
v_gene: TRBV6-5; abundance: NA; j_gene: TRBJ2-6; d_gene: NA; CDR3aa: CASSYQGPGANVLTF; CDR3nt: TGTGCCAGCAGTTACCAGGGGCCTGGGGCCAACGTCCTGACTTTC
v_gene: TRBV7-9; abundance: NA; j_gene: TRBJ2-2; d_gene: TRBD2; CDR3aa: CASSFSGSGTGELFF; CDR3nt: TGTGCCAGCAGCTTTAGCGGGAGTGGGACCGGGGAGCTGTTTTTT
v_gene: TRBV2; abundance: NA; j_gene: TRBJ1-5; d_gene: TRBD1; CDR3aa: CASSEAFYRGPGQPQHF; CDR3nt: TGTGCCAGCAGTGAAGCTTTCTACAGGGGGCCGGGACAGCCCCAGCATTTT
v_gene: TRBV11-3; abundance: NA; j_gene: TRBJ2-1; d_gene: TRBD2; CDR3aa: CASSPLAGNYNEQFF; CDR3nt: TGTGCCAGCAGCCCCCTAGCGGGCAATTACAATGAGCAGTTCTTC
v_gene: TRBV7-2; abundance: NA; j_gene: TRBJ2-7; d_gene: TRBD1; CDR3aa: CASSRDRDSYEQYF; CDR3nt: TGTGCCAGCAGCCGGGACAGGGATTCCTACGAGCAGTACTTC
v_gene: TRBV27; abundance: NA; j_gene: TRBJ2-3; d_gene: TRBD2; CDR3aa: CASSPGTSGSLSTDTQYF; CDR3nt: TGTGCCAGCAGTCCCGGGACTAGCGGGAGCCTCAGCACAGATACGCAGTATTTT
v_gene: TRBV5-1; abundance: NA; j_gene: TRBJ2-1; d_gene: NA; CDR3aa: CASSLDIGLVHEQFF; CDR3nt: TGCGCCAGCAGCTTGGATATTGGCCTAGTCCATGAGCAGTTCTTC
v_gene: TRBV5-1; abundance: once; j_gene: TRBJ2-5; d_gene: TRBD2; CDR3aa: CASSLGGLAGGGQETQYF; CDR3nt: TGCGCCAGCAGCTTGGGAGGACTAGCGGGAGGCGGACAAGAGACCCAGTACTTC
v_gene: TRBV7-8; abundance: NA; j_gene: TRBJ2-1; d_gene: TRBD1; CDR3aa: CASSNRDRADNEQFF; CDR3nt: TGTGCCAGCAGCAACCGGGACAGGGCCGACAATGAGCAGTTCTTC
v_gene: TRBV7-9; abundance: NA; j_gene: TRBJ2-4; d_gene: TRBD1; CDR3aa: CASSIETGSGIQYF; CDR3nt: TGTGCCAGCAGCATAGAGACAGGGTCGGGCATTCAGTACTTC
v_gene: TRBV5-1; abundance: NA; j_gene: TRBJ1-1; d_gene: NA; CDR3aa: CASSPRGRTGMTEAFF; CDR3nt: TGCGCCAGCAGTCCTCGAGGTCGTACAGGGATGACTGAAGCTTTCTTT
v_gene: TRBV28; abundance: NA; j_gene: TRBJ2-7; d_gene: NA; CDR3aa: CASRSTGVGRQSYEQYF; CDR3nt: TGTGCCAGCAGATCCACGGGGGTGGGGAGACAATCCTACGAGCAGTACTTC